This passage covers 20 T cell receptor beta chains from one sample sequenced in a study of blood T cells in healthy people across ages. Sample-barcoded 5' priming and a J-beta primer mix drove a second PCR of about 6 to 12 cycles. TCRdb re-analysed the 5' RACE reads in MiXCR, keeping a single row per CDR3 protein. The profile covers 600,000 to 850,000 distinct CDR3 sequences, with roughly 25% appearing a single time and more than 8.5% taken by the ten largest. These data were also filed under a second study, of T cells of mothers and their children.

Input material: blood. These receptor sequences come from a boy aged 10-17 years in good health.

The chain is built from TRBV29-1 and TRBJ2-6; 9 bases match TRBD1. Germline V gives CDR1 SQVTM, CDR2 ANQGSEA. The CDR3 is 15 amino acids. J gave up 4 bases and V 6 bases, and 7 bases lay outside the gene matches. The CDR3 bases are TGCAGCGTACAGGGGGCCTACTCCGGGGCCAACGTCCTGACTTTC. It is translated as CSVQGAYSGANVLTF.

This clonotype came up a few times. This CDR3 is CASSQESLAETYQETQYF. The CDR3, as DNA: TGCGCCAGCAGCCAAGAGTCACTAGCGGAGACGTACCAAGAGACCCAGTACTTC. The V and J genes are TRBV4-1 and TRBJ2-5, with TRBD2 matching 8 bases. The CDR3 consists of 18 residues. Germline CDR1 MGHRA, CDR2 YSYEKL. The V segment lost 0 bases and the J segment 0 bases; nucleotides outside the gene matches: 9.

The V call is TRBV6-6, the J call TRBJ1-4; D not resolved. Trimming removed 8 bases at V and 12 bases at J, with 13 bases between. The CDR3 sequence is 11 residues long. The germline gives CDR1 MNHNY, CDR2 SVGAGI (reference sequence). The CDR3 protein is CASGGDGELFF. CDR3 nucleotides: TGTGCCAGCGGCGGTGACGGTGAACTGTTTTTT.

This chain uses TRBV5-1 with TRBJ1-2, with TRBD1 identical over 8 bases. V dropped 0 bases and J dropped 3; count of bases not matched to a gene: 1. The CDR3 runs 14 residues. CDR1 is SGHRS, CDR2 YFSETQ, per germline. Written as DNA, the CDR3 is TGCGCCAGCAGCTTGGAGGGACAGGACTATGGCTACACCTTC. Translation: CASSLEGQDYGYTF.

This chain links TRBV7-2 with TRBJ2-1, with 10 positions matching TRBD2. The J call may be faulty, since TRBJ2-7 better matches the DNA end. CDR3 length: 17 amino acids. The germline CDR1 and CDR2 sequences are SGHTA and FQGNSA. The CDR3 bases are TGTGCCAGCAGCTCCAAGAGCGGGAGGGCCGAGTCCTACGAGCAGTACTTC. It translates to CASSSKSGRAESYEQYF.

The chain recombines TRBV28 with TRBJ2-3; TRBD2 matches 10 bases. Germline V lookup: CDR1 MDHEN, CDR2 SYDVKM. This CDR3 is 18 amino acids long. The trim removed 6 bases at V and 0 bases at J, leaving 12 bases unmatched. This CDR3 is CASSYDQASGGSTDTQYF. CDR3 nucleotide sequence: TGTGCCAGCAGCTACGACCAGGCTAGCGGGGGTAGCACAGATACGCAGTATTTT. The whole variable domain, remainder taken from reference TRBV28 and TRBJ2-3, is DVKVTQSSRYLVKRTGEKVFLECVQDMDHENMFWYRQDPGLGLRLIYFSYDVKMKEKGDIPEGYSVSREKKERFSLILESASTNQTSMYLCASSYDQASGGSTDTQYFGPGTRLTVL.

The genes are TRBV20-1 and TRBJ2-2; D is unresolved. The CDR3 totals 15 residues. CDR1 DFQATT and CDR2 SNEGSKA come from the germline V gene (reference sequence). V lost 0 bases, J lost 2 bases, and 10 bases lay in between. Here the CDR3 DNA reads TGCAGTGCTAGAGAGGACCAAACCAACACCGGGGAGCTGTTTTTT. Its translation is CSAREDQTNTGELFF.

This clonotype came up a few times. V and J are TRBV12-3 or TRBV12-4 and TRBJ2-5, with 8 bases that match TRBD2. The CDR3 contains 15 residues. With 3 bases clipped from V and 4 bases from J, the junction kept 7 bases outside the gene matches. In nucleotides, the CDR3 is TGTGCCAGCAGTTTCGGCCTAGCGGGTCTAGAGACCCAGTACTTC. Its protein is CASSFGLAGLETQYF.

This chain connects TRBV10-3 to TRBJ2-5, with 11 bases that match TRBD1. TRBJ2-1 explains the end of the DNA better; the J call may be wrong. The germline V gene encodes CDR1 ENHRY and CDR2 SYGVKD. This CDR3 spans 19 amino acids. The CDR3 DNA reads TGTGCCATCAGCCATCTCGGACAGGGGGCGAGCGGGAGAGACCATGAGCAGTTCTTC. It codes for CAISHLGQGASGRDHEQFF.

This clonotype was seen a few times. The chain uses TRBV29-1 and TRBJ2-1; 7 bases are a match to TRBD2. The V and J ends lost 8 bases and 4 bases, in that order; junction bases with no gene match: 17. Per the germline V gene, CDR1 is SQVTM and CDR2 is ANQGSEA. CDR3 size: 16 residues. The CDR3 DNA reads as TGCAGCTCCTCAGGTGGCCTAGCGGACCCATACAATGAGCAGTTCTTC. It is translated as CSSSGGLADPYNEQFF.

This clonotype was seen a few times. The chain is built from TRBV7-2 and TRBJ1-6, with D possibly matching TRBD1 (6 bases). V lost 1 base and J lost 3, with 13 bases in between. The CDR3 is 17 amino acids. The germline CDR1 and CDR2 sequences are SGHTA and FQGNSA. The CDR3 DNA follows: TGTGCCAGCAGCTTAGGAACAGGGCATAGCTATAATTCACCCCTCCACTTT. It translates to CASSLGTGHSYNSPLHF.

This clonotype was observed a handful of times. The J gene is TRBJ2-5, the V gene TRBV14; maybe TRBD1 (5 bases). CDR3 size: 14 residues. The V end was cut by 2 bases, the J end by 2 bases, with 9 bases between. Germline V gene data show CDR1 as SGHDN and CDR2 as FVKESK. CDR3 in amino acids: CASSQRQKQETQYF. CDR3 in DNA: TGTGCCAGCAGCCAAAGACAGAAACAAGAGACCCAGTACTTC.

This clonotype came up a few times. J is TRBJ2-2 and V is TRBV12-3 or TRBV12-4; D is perhaps TRBD2 (6 bases). This CDR3 comprises 18 residues. The V end lost 5 bases, the J end lost 1 base, and 20 bases lay between the germline ends. CDR3 DNA sequence: TGTGCCAGCAGTGAGACCGCCGGGGGTGGGCGGAACACCGGGGAGCTGTTTTTT. Its protein product is CASSETAGGGRNTGELFF.

This clonotype was counted between two and nine times. The rearrangement links TRBV28 to TRBJ2-1; D ambiguous. Germline lookup yields CDR1 MDHEN and CDR2 SYDVKM. The CDR3 has 16 amino acids. V was trimmed by 7 bases and J by 4 bases, leaving 20 bases between them. The CDR3 bases are TGTGCCAGCATCTCCCCTGGGCAGGTAACTTACAATGAGCAGTTCTTC. Translation gives CASISPGQVTYNEQFF.

The V gene is TRBV28, the J gene TRBJ2-7; D is perhaps TRBD2 (5 bases). The CDR3 contains 14 residues. V lost 3 bases, J lost 4 bases, and 13 bases lay in between. CDR1 is MDHEN, CDR2 SYDVKM, per germline. The chain's CDR3 is CASSLRVSLYEQYF. CDR3 DNA: TGTGCCAGCAGTTTGAGGGTTAGCCTGTACGAGCAGTACTTC.

This clonotype came up once. This rearrangement joins TRBV7-9 to TRBJ2-3, with 8 positions matching TRBD2. The CDR3 spans 16 residues. The germline CDR1 and CDR2 sequences are SEHNR and FQNEAQ (reference sequence). V lost 3 bases and J lost 2; bases outside the gene matches: 7. CDR3 region: CASSFRGGGYTDTQYF. In nucleotides, the CDR3 is TGTGCCAGCAGCTTTCGAGGCGGGGGGTACACAGATACGCAGTATTTT.

CDR3 coding DNA: TGTGCCAGCAGCTTAGGGGGAGGAAGAGGTAATGAAAAACTGTTTTTT. This gives the protein CASSLGGGRGNEKLFF. The V gene is TRBV7-6, the J gene TRBJ1-4, with unresolved D. Per the germline V gene, CDR1 is SGHVS and CDR2 is FNYEAQ. The CDR3 covers 16 residues. The ends were cut back, 1 base at V and 4 bases at J, with 13 bases in the middle.

The table lists this clonotype with a few counts. A junction end diverges from the germline sequence, so it may reflect a read error. This sequence joins TRBV15 and TRBJ1-4, with D possibly matching TRBD1 (6 bases). Germline V lookup: CDR1 LNHNV, CDR2 YYDKDF (reference sequence). This CDR3 has 14 amino acids. CDR3 in DNA: TGTGCCACCAGCGGGGGGGACACCTCTGAAAAACTGTCTTTT. Protein sequence: CATSGGDTSEKLSF.

This clonotype was recorded a few times. V is TRBV28 and J is TRBJ2-3; 8 bases agree with TRBD1. J lost 4 bases, V lost 2 bases, and 5 bases had no gene match. CDR1 and CDR2 from the germline V gene are MDHEN and SYDVKM. This CDR3 has 15 amino acids. The CDR3 DNA follows: TGTGCCAGCAGTTTAAGGACAGGGAGCTCAGATACGCAGTATTTT. Protein: CASSLRTGSSDTQYF.

This clonotype occurred a few times. J is TRBJ2-7 and V is TRBV4-1; no clear D gene. The CDR3 is made up of 17 amino acids. Trimming pared 1 base from V and 3 bases from J, leaving 19 bases between. Germline CDR1 reads MGHRA; CDR2 reads YSYEKL. The DNA of the CDR3 is TGCGCCAGCAGCCAAGTAGCAGGCGGCGTCCGAGGCTACGAGCAGTACTTC. This translates into CASSQVAGGVRGYEQYF.